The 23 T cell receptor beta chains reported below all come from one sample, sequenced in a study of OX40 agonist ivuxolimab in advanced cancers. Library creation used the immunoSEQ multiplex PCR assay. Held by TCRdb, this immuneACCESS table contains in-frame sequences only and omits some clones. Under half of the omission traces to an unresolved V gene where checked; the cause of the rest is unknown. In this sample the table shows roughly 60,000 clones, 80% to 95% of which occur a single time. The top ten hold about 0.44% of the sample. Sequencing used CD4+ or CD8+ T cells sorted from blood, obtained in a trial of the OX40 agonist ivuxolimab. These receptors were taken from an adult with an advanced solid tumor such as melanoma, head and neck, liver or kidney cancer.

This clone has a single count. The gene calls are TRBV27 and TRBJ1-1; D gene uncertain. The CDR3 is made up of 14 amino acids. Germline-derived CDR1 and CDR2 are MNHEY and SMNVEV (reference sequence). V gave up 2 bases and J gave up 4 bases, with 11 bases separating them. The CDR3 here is CASSLRRFATEAFF. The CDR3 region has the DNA TGTGCCAGCAGTTTACGTAGGTTTGCCACTGAAGCTTTCTTT.

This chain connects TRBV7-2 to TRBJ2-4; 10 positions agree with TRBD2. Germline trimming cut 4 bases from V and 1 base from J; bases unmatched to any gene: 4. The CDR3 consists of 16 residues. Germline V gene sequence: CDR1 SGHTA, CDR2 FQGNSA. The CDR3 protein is CASSYASGSAKNIQYF. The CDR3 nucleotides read TGTGCCAGCAGCTACGCTAGCGGGAGCGCCAAAAACATTCAGTACTTC.

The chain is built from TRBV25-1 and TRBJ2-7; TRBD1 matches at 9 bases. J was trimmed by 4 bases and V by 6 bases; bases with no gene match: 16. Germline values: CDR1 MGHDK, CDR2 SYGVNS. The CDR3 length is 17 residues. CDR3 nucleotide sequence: TGTGCCAGCAGCAAAACCACCCCCGGGACAGGGACGTACGAGCAGTACTTC. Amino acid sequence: CASSKTTPGTGTYEQYF.

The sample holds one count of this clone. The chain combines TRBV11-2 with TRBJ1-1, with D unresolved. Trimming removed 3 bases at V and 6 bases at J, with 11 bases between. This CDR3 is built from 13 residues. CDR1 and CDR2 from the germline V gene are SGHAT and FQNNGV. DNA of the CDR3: TGTGCCAGCAGCTTGATCACAACAGCTGAAGCTTTCTTT. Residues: CASSLITTAEAFF.

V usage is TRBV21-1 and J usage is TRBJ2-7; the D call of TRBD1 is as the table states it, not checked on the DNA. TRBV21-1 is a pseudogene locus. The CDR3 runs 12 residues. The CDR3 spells CASRRQAYEQYF. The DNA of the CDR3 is TGTGCCAGCAGAAGACAGGCCTACGAGCAGTACTTC.

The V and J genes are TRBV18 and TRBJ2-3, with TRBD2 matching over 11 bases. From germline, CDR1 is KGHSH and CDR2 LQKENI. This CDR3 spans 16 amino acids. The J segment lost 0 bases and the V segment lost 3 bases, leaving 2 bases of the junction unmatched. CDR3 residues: CASSPRLAGSTDTQYF. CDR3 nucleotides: TGTGCCAGCTCACCCCGACTAGCGGGGAGCACAGATACGCAGTATTTT.

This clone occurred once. The CDR3 is CASSTTTGRGYNEQFF. Here the CDR3 DNA reads TGTGCCAGTAGTACAACGACTGGGAGGGGCTACAATGAGCAGTTCTTC. This chain connects TRBV19 to TRBJ2-1, with 7 positions matching TRBD2. J gave up 3 bases and V 4 bases, and 9 bases lay outside the gene matches. Germline CDR1 is LNHDA and CDR2 is SQIVND (reference sequence). The CDR3 covers 16 residues.

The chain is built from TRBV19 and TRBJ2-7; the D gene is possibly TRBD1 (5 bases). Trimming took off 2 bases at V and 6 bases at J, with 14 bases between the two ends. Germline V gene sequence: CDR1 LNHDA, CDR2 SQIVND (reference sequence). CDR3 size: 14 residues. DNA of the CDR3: TGTGCCAGTAGTATAAGAGGCAGGGTTGGCGAGCAGTACTTC. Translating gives CASSIRGRVGEQYF.

In DNA, the CDR3 is TGTGCCAGCAGCTTTGGACTAGCGGAAAACACAGATACGCAGTATTTT. Its protein is CASSFGLAENTDTQYF. The rearrangement links TRBV7-2 to TRBJ2-3, with 10 bases matching TRBD2. CDR1 is SGHTA and CDR2 is FQGNSA in the germline V gene. The CDR3 loop spans 16 amino acids. V was clipped by 3 bases and J by 2 bases; unmatched bases: 5.

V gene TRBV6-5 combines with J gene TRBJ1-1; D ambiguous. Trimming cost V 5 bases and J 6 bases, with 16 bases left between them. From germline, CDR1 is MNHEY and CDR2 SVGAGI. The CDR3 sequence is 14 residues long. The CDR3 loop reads CASSEPGSNPEAFF. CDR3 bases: TGTGCCAGCAGTGAGCCGGGTTCAAACCCTGAAGCTTTCTTT.

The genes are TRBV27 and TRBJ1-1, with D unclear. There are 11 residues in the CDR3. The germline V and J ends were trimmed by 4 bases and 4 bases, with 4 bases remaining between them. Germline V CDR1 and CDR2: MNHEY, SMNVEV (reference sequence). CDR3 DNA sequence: TGTGCCAGCAGTTCCATCACTGAAGCTTTCTTT. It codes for CASSSITEAFF.

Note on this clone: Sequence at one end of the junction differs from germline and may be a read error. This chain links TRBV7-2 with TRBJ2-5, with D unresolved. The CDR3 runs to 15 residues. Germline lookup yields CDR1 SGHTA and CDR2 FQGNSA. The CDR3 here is CASSPIPRTQETQHF. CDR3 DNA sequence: TGTGCCAGCAGCCCCATCCCGAGGACCCAAGAGACCCAGCACTTC.

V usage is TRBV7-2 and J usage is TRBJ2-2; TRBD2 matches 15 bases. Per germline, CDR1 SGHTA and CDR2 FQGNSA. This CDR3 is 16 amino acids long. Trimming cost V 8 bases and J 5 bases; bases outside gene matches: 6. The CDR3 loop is CASVWTSGRGTGELFF. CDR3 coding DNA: TGTGCCAGCGTCTGGACTAGCGGGAGGGGGACCGGGGAGCTGTTTTTT.

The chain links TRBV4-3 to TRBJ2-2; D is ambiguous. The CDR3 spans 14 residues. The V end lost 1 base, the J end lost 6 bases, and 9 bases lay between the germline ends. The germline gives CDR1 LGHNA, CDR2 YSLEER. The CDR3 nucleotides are TGCGCCAGCAGCCAAGTTTCTCTGGCCGGGGAGCTGTTTTTT. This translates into CASSQVSLAGELFF.

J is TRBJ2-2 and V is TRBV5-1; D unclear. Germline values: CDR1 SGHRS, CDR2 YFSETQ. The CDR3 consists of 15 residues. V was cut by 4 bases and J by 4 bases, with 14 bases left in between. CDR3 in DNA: TGCGCCAGCAGCCTGGAAGCCCCCCCCACCGGGGAGCTGTTTTTT. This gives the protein CASSLEAPPTGELFF.

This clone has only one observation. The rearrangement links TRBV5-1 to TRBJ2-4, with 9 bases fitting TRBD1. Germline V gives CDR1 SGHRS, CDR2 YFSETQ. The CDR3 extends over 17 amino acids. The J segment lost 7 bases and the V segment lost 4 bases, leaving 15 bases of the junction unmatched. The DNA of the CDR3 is TGCGCCAGCAGCAGGACTCTGGGGGGACAGGGAGGCAACATTCAGTACTTC. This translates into CASSRTLGGQGGNIQYF.

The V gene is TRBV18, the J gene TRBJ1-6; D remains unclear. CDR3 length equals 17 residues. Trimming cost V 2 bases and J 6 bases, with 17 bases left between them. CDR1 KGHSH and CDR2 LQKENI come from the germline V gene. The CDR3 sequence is CASSPRTPGSSNSPLHF. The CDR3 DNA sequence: TGTGCCAGCTCACCAAGAACACCAGGATCGAGTAATTCACCCCTCCACTTT.

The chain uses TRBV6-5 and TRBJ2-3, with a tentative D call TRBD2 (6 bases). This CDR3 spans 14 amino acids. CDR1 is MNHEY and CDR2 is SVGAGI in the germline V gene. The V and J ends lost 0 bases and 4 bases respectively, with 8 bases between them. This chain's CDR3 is CASSYSGGADTQYF. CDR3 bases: TGTGCCAGCAGTTACTCCGGGGGTGCAGATACGCAGTATTTT.

The chain's CDR3 is CASSYSGQGNYGYTF. The CDR3 nucleotides read TGTGCCAGCAGTTACTCGGGGCAGGGGAACTATGGCTACACCTTC. The V gene is TRBV6-5, the J gene TRBJ1-2, with D possibly TRBD1 on 6 matching bases. V gave up 0 bases and J gave up 2 bases, with 10 bases separating them. The length of the CDR3 is 15 residues. Per the germline V gene, CDR1 is MNHEY and CDR2 is SVGAGI.

CDR3 in DNA: TGTGCCTGGAGTTCCAGGGGAGGCTCTGGAAACACCATATATTTT. This translates into CAWSSRGGSGNTIYF. The rearrangement uses TRBV30 and TRBJ1-3; a possible D gene is TRBD1 (6 bases). Germline CDR1 is GTSNPN and CDR2 is SVGIG (reference sequence). CDR3 length: 15 amino acids. V lost 2 bases and J lost 0, with 11 bases in between.

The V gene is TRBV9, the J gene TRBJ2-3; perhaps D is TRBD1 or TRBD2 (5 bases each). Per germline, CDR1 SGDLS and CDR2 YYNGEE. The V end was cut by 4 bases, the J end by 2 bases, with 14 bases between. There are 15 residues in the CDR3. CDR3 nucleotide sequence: TGTGCCAGCAGCCCCCCGGGACGCACCACAGATACGCAGTATTTT. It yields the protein CASSPPGRTTDTQYF.

The CDR3, as DNA: TGTGCCAGCAGCTTGGGGGACAGGGGGAACACTGAAGCTTTCTTT. Protein product: CASSLGDRGNTEAFF. The chain recombines TRBV5-6 with TRBJ1-1; 10 positions match TRBD1. The V and J ends lost 0 bases and 1 base, in that order; junction bases with no gene match: 0. The CDR3 runs to 15 residues. Germline lookup yields CDR1 SGHDT and CDR2 YYEEEE.

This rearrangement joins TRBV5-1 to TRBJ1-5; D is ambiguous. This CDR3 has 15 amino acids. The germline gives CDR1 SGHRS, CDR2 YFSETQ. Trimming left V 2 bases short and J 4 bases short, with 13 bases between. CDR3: CASSLGIGRNQPQHF. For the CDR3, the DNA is TGCGCCAGCAGCTTAGGGATAGGGCGGAATCAGCCCCAGCATTTT.